The clone carrying this T cell receptor (beta chain) was picked up a small number of times. This sample is part of a study of pediatric ulcerative colitis. Here immunoSEQ multiplex PCR was the method, and the copy in TCRdb shows in-frame clones only, minus some. The sample includes tens of thousands of clones, around 87% of them seen just once. The material sequenced was blood. The TCR sequence derives from a boy aged 5 to 17 who was a control in a study of pediatric ulcerative colitis.

CDR3 sequence reads: CASSFGRGATDTQYF. DNA for the CDR3: TGCGCCAGCAGCTTCGGCAGGGGGGCGACAGATACGCAGTATTTT. The rearrangement uses TRBV5-1 and TRBJ2-3; D might be TRBD1 (7 bases). With 2 bases removed from V and 3 bases from J, the gap between germline ends came to 13 bases. Germline CDR1 reads SGHRS; CDR2 reads YFSETQ. The CDR3 extends over 15 amino acids.